This TCR beta chain was obtained from a study of response to subunit inactivated influenza vaccine. This clonotype was counted between two and nine times. Its specificity is unknown. Trimming left V 1 base short and J 5 bases short, with 18 bases between. The V gene's germline CDR1 is SGHTA and CDR2 FQGNSA. CDR3 length: 16 amino acids. TCRdb re-analysed the RT-PCR reads in MiXCR, keeping a single row per CDR3 protein. This sample has fewer than 700,000 distinct CDR3 sequences; around 13% occur once, and the top ten carry under 15%. Study-level points and caveats: Seasonal influenza vaccination, on each occasion, was suggested by the authors to recruit few new T cells.

The sequence was obtained from a man between 45 and 60 years old who received an inactivated influenza vaccine. The sequencing used PBMCs from blood, collected 45 days after vaccination. The chain employs TRBV7-2 and TRBJ2-7; D perhaps matches TRBD2 (6 bases). DNA for the CDR3: TGTGCCAGCAGCTTAGGGATTCTACGGGGGATAAACGAGCAGTACTTC. Protein sequence: CASSLGILRGINEQYF.